This passage covers 18 T cell receptor beta chains from one sample sequenced in a study of CD4 and CD8 cells across lung adenocarcinoma regions. TCRdb re-derived calls from the PCR reads in MiXCR, one entry per CDR3 protein. The table shows over 8,500 distinct CDR3 sequences, with approximately 50% occurring only once. The sample comprised CD8+ T cells from the margin of a lung tumor. These receptors all come from a male donor with lung adenocarcinoma. The CD4 and CD8 labels of this study may be unreliable.

This clonotype was observed at least ten times. The CDR3 sequence: CASSHYNEQFF. CDR3 in DNA: TGTGCCAGCAGCCACTACAATGAGCAGTTCTTC. The chain links TRBV11-2 to TRBJ2-1; D gene uncertain. The V end was cut by 5 bases, the J end by 3 bases, with 2 bases between. There are 11 residues in the CDR3. CDR1 SGHAT and CDR2 FQNNGV come from the germline V gene.

This clonotype showed up just once. This rearrangement joins TRBV6-1 to TRBJ2-1; TRBD2 agrees at 13 bases. Trimming cost V 6 bases and J 6 bases; bases outside gene matches: 5. The germline V gene encodes CDR1 MNHNS and CDR2 SASEGT. This CDR3 is built from 15 residues. This chain's CDR3 is CASRPTSGRANEQFF. CDR3 DNA: TGTGCCAGCAGACCCACTAGCGGGAGGGCCAATGAGCAGTTCTTC.

The chain couples TRBV12-3 or TRBV12-4 to TRBJ2-1; perhaps TRBD1 as D (6 bases). V shed 6 bases and J shed 4 bases, with 16 bases lying between them. This CDR3 has 15 residues. The CDR3 reads CASSSSGTKYNEQFF. CDR3 coding DNA: TGTGCCAGCAGCTCATCGGGGACAAAATACAATGAGCAGTTCTTC.

Remarks on this clonotype: The junction shows a germline mismatch at one end, possibly a read error. The V gene is TRBV6-1, the J gene TRBJ2-7, with 8 bases fitting TRBD2. Germline CDR1 reads MNHNS; CDR2 reads SASEGT. The CDR3 totals 14 residues. This CDR3 reads CAGSGGLGQDTQYF. The CDR3 DNA sequence: TGTGCGGGCAGCGGGGGTCTTGGGCAAGATACGCAGTACTTT.

This clonotype was detected once. CDR3 in DNA: TGTGCCAGCAGTTACTCAGGGGGGCTGGGAGATACGCAGTATTTT. Its translation is CASSYSGGLGDTQYF. V and J are TRBV6-5 and TRBJ2-3, with D possibly called TRBD1 or TRBD2 (6 bases each). This CDR3 comprises 15 residues. Trimming pared 0 bases from V and 5 bases from J, leaving 12 bases between. Germline values: CDR1 MNHEY, CDR2 SVGAGI.

This clonotype turned up a few times. The chain carries TRBV6-1 and TRBJ2-1; 7 bases agree with TRBD2. This CDR3 is built from 15 residues. The J segment lost 10 bases and the V segment lost 5 bases, leaving 14 bases of the junction unmatched. In germline, CDR1 is MNHNS, CDR2 SASEGT. DNA for the CDR3: TGTGCCAGCAGTCTAGGACTAGAAGTTTCCTACGAGCAGTTCTTC. As protein: CASSLGLEVSYEQFF.

The chain employs TRBV6-1 and TRBJ2-1, with 7 positions matching TRBD1. The tail of the sequence fits TRBJ2-7 better, so the J call may be wrong. Germline V lookup: CDR1 MNHNS, CDR2 SASEGT. This CDR3 has 13 amino acids. The CDR3 DNA sequence: TGTGCCAGCAGCCCCGACAGGGTGGGAGAGCAGTACTTC. It is translated as CASSPDRVGEQYF.

The J gene is TRBJ1-5, the V gene TRBV6-1; TRBD1 agrees at 8 bases. The germline V gene encodes CDR1 MNHNS and CDR2 SASEGT. The V and J ends lost 5 bases and 0 bases, in that order; junction bases with no gene match: 9. The CDR3 consists of 17 residues. The CDR3 reads CASSKTGTGVSNQPQHF. The CDR3 DNA is TGTGCCAGCAGTAAAACAGGGACAGGCGTTAGCAATCAGCCCCAGCATTTT.

The chain joins TRBV10-2 to TRBJ2-1; TRBD2 agrees at 9 bases. Germline trimming cut 6 bases from V and 9 bases from J; bases unmatched to any gene: 9. The CDR3 runs to 14 residues. Germline loops: CDR1 WSHSY, CDR2 SAAADI. As DNA, the CDR3 is TGCGCCAGCAGATCGGGACTAGCTGCGGCTGAGCAGTTCTTC. Its translation is CASRSGLAAAEQFF.

J is TRBJ2-6 and V is TRBV6-1; D is unclear. This CDR3 spans 12 amino acids. The germline V gene has CDR1 MNHNS and CDR2 SASEGT. V was cut by 8 bases and J by 1 base, with 3 bases left in between. CDR3 DNA sequence: TGTGCCAGCCAGTCTGGGGCCAACGTCCTGACTTTC. Residues: CASQSGANVLTF.

The rearrangement links TRBV6-1 to TRBJ2-1, with no clear D. The DNA end is more similar to TRBJ2-5, so the J call may be wrong. This CDR3 has 13 amino acids. Germline CDR1 reads MNHNS; CDR2 reads SASEGT. The CDR3 DNA reads as TGTGCCAGCGCGGATACATTTCAAGAGACCCAGTACTTC. Encoded protein: CASADTFQETQYF.

The V gene is TRBV11-1, the J gene TRBJ1-2; weak D call: TRBD1 (6 bases). The V gene's germline CDR1 is SGHAT and CDR2 FQDESV (reference sequence). The CDR3 covers 14 residues. Trimming took off 5 bases at V and 5 bases at J, with 15 bases between the two ends. The CDR3: CASSRGGALYGYTF. DNA for the CDR3: TGTGCCAGCAGCCGAGGGGGGGCGCTTTATGGCTACACCTTC.

As to this clonotype: The junction departs from the called germline gene at one end, perhaps through a read error. V and J are TRBV6-1 and TRBJ2-3; the D gene is possibly TRBD1 (5 bases). This CDR3 is built from 14 residues. From germline, CDR1 is MNHNS and CDR2 SASEGT. The chain's CDR3 is CASSGLFPTDTQYF. Written as DNA, the CDR3 is TGTGCCAGCAGCGGGCTTTTTCCGACAGACACGCAGTATTTT.

The V gene is TRBV27, the J gene TRBJ2-3; D gene unclear. Deletions cut 5 bases from V and 2 bases from J, with 8 bases between. The CDR3 extends over 13 amino acids. Per the germline V gene, CDR1 is MNHEY and CDR2 is SMNVEV (reference sequence). The CDR3 protein is CASSGYNTDTQYF. CDR3 bases: TGTGCCAGCAGTGGGTACAACACAGATACGCAGTATTTT.

Concerning this clonotype: Germline and junction disagree at one end, which may indicate a read error. The V gene is TRBV6-5, the J gene TRBJ2-5, with 11 bases fitting TRBD2. The CDR3 has 16 residues. Looked up from germline, CDR1 is MNHEY and CDR2 is SVGAGI. CDR3 bases: TGTGCCAGCAGTTACCGGGGGACTAGCGGCCAAGATACCCAGTACTTC. This codes for CASSYRGTSGQDTQYF.

This clonotype was seen a single time. The V gene is TRBV6-1, the J gene TRBJ2-3, with TRBD1 identical over 7 bases. Trimming cost V 2 bases and J 6 bases; bases outside gene matches: 2. From germline, CDR1 is MNHNS and CDR2 SASEGT. The CDR3 has 13 residues. Written as DNA, the CDR3 is TGTGCCAGCAGTGAATACAGGGGCGATACGCAGTATTTT. Translating it yields CASSEYRGDTQYF.

This clonotype is medium-sized within its sample. The rearrangement links TRBV12-3 or TRBV12-4 to TRBJ2-5; 10 bases line up with TRBD2. J gave up 5 bases and V 7 bases, and 4 bases lay outside the gene matches. There are 13 residues in the CDR3. The CDR3 sequence: CASKGSGRETQYF. The CDR3 DNA follows: TGTGCCAGCAAGGGTAGCGGGAGGGAGACCCAGTACTTC.

There are many counts of this clonotype. The gene calls are TRBV6-5 and TRBJ2-3, with 8 bases matching TRBD2. V gave up 0 bases and J gave up 4 bases; unmatched junction bases: 3. The CDR3 runs 15 residues. Germline CDR1 and CDR2: MNHEY and SVGAGI. CDR3 bases: TGTGCCAGCAGTTACTCAACGGGAGGGTCAGATACGCAGTATTTT. This sequence encodes CASSYSTGGSDTQYF.